This T cell receptor (beta chain) was recovered during a study of T cell repertoires in cytomegalovirus infection (dated by TCRdb to between 2017 and 2020). Study-level background: Donor HLA type was relevant to the analysis, because carriage of CMV infection together with the matching HLA type was indicated by public TCR beta signatures. Findings and caveats that apply to the study as a whole: In the ex vivo response, HLA-C-restricted CMV-specific TCR beta clonotypes were dominant, and in two of eight donors the single most frequent clonotype came from this HLA-C-restricted group. Cumulative frequency of public TCR beta family members discriminated carriers of CMV infection plus the relevant HLA type in this cohort and an independent 352-donor cohort.

Sequenced on an Illumina HiSeq 1500. TCRdb reprocessing: public reads trimmed at Q25 with fastp, clones called with MiXCR, in-frame beta chains kept. Rows are unified per CDR3 protein, each entry keeping the most common DNA and genes. The sample records about 310,000 distinct CDR3 sequences, roughly 17% of which are singletons. Around 12% of the sample goes to the ten largest clones. The CDR3, from cysteine to phenylalanine, totals 13 residues. Of all the DNA, just the CDR3 is kept, 39 bases in frame from base 1. V and J are truncated by 6 bases and 11 bases respectively, leaving an intervening sequence of 14 bases. As concerns this clonotype: This clone's antigen is unknown. Per-base qualities were not stored, and no clone one base away is much larger.

The clonotype was recovered from a human donor in good health (CMV status not recorded). Some clones in this sample may be carry-over from other donors' samples. Sequencing was carried out using PBMCs. The chain employs TRBV12-3 or TRBV12-4 and TRBJ1-6; TRBD1 could be the D gene, as 5 bases match. The CDR3 reads as follows: CASRPREGAPLHF. The bases are TGTGCCAGCAGACCCCGGGAAGGGGCACCCCTCCACTTT.